The 29 T cell receptor beta chains presented below share a single source sample, sequenced in a study of shared clonotypes between healthy human individuals. Sequenced by immunoSEQ multiplex PCR; TCRdb stores in-frame clones only, minus some. This repertoire shows 550,000 to 700,000 clones, around 78% found once; its top ten account for 1.5% to 2%. The sample comprised memory CD4+ T cells sorted from blood. This sample's subset: CD45RA-negative fraction. The origin of the receptors is a woman aged 30 to 39 in good health.

The rearrangement uses TRBV19 and TRBJ2-5; a weak D match, TRBD2 (5 bases). In germline, CDR1 is LNHDA, CDR2 SQIVND (reference sequence). The ends were cut back, 5 bases at V and 4 bases at J, with 14 bases in the middle. CDR3 size: 14 residues. The CDR3 coding sequence is TGTGCCAGTAGTTCCCGGGGTAGGGCAGAGACCCAGTACTTC. Translation: CASSSRGRAETQYF.

This clone was seen a few times. The chain couples TRBV5-1 to TRBJ1-2; D unclear. The V gene lost 3 bases and the J gene lost 3 bases, with 12 bases spanning the gap. The CDR3 runs 14 residues. The germline V gene has CDR1 SGHRS and CDR2 YFSETQ. CDR3 sequence: CASSSAPDDYGYTF. CDR3 nucleotide sequence: TGCGCCAGCAGCTCAGCCCCGGACGACTATGGCTACACCTTC.

This clone is a singleton in its sample. The rearrangement uses TRBV5-6 and TRBJ2-5, with D unresolved. Germline V gene data show CDR1 as SGHDT and CDR2 as YYEEEE. The V gene lost 2 bases and the J gene lost 4 bases, with 18 bases spanning the gap. The CDR3 consists of 16 residues. The CDR3 protein is CASSFVFRAVGETQYF. In DNA, the CDR3 is TGTGCCAGCAGCTTTGTGTTTCGGGCGGTTGGAGAGACCCAGTACTTC.

The rearrangement joins TRBV28 to TRBJ1-5; D might be TRBD1 (5 bases). Deletions cut 5 bases from V and 6 bases from J, with 11 bases between. CDR1 and CDR2 (germline): MDHEN, SYDVKM. This CDR3 comprises 13 residues. CDR3 DNA: TGTGCCAGCAGTGGGCGGGGGGGTCAGCCCCAGCATTTT. This translates into CASSGRGGQPQHF.

The chain links TRBV28 to TRBJ2-7; D ambiguous. The CDR3 runs to 15 residues. V was shortened by 5 bases and J by 0 bases, with 14 bases between the two germline ends. The V gene's germline CDR1 is MDHEN and CDR2 SYDVKM. The CDR3 bases are TGTGCCAGCAGTCCCCTTTTCACGAGCTCCTACGAGCAGTACTTC. It codes for CASSPLFTSSYEQYF.

This sequence joins TRBV6-1 and TRBJ2-5, with D perhaps matching TRBD1 or TRBD2 (5 bases each). This CDR3 is built from 11 residues. The ends were cut back, 11 bases at V and 10 bases at J, with 17 bases in the middle. From germline, CDR1 is MNHNS and CDR2 SASEGT. CDR3 region: CAGGTFEVQYF. The CDR3, as DNA: TGTGCCGGGGGTACGTTTGAGGTCCAGTACTTC.

About this clone itself: Distinct nucleotide sequences in the sample also encode this CDR3. The chain recombines TRBV6-5 with TRBJ2-1; D is undetermined. The V end lost 0 bases, the J end lost 0 bases, and 9 bases lay between the germline ends. The length of the CDR3 is 16 residues. Germline V lookup: CDR1 MNHEY, CDR2 SVGAGI. This CDR3 reads CASSYSFASSYNEQFF. In DNA form, the CDR3 reads TGTGCCAGCAGTTACTCGTTCGCGTCCTCCTACAATGAGCAGTTCTTC.

The chain joins TRBV29-1 to TRBJ2-7; TRBD1 matches at 7 bases. The CDR3 is made up of 14 amino acids. V shed 5 bases and J 2 bases; nucleotides not matched to a gene: 9. The V gene's germline CDR1 is SQVTM and CDR2 ANQGSEA. The CDR3 region is CSVTKPGQPYEQYF. CDR3 sequence (DNA): TGCAGCGTTACTAAACCGGGACAGCCCTACGAGCAGTACTTC.

This chain links TRBV5-1 with TRBJ1-4; tentative D call: TRBD1 (6 bases). Trimming shortened V by 0 bases and J by 7 bases, and 13 bases separated the two germline ends. Germline V gene sequence: CDR1 SGHRS, CDR2 YFSETQ. The CDR3 spans 15 residues. CDR3 coding DNA: TGCGCCAGCAGCTTGGATCCGGGGGCGGGTGAAAAACTGTTTTTT. This sequence encodes CASSLDPGAGEKLFF.

The CDR3 region is CASRHASGNEQFF. The CDR3 DNA sequence: TGTGCCAGCAGACACGCATCCGGCAATGAGCAGTTCTTC. The chain links TRBV5-4 to TRBJ2-1; no clear D gene. The ends were cut back, 5 bases at V and 6 bases at J, with 12 bases in the middle. Germline CDR1 SGHNT, CDR2 YYREEE (reference sequence). The CDR3 consists of 13 residues.

This clone was picked up one time. Its ends do not fully match the called genes, so a read error is possible. The DNA of the CDR3 is TGTGCCAGCAGCTTAGAGGGCCCTTTTGGGGCGCTGTTTTTT. Residues: CASSLEGPFGALFF. This chain uses TRBV11-2 with TRBJ2-2, with D maybe TRBD1 (5 bases). Germline V gives CDR1 SGHAT, CDR2 FQNNGV. This CDR3 has 14 amino acids.

This clone was counted a few times. The chain links TRBV7-2 to TRBJ2-7, with 7 bases aligning to TRBD1. There are 15 residues in the CDR3. Germline V lookup: CDR1 SGHTA, CDR2 FQGNSA. V trimming: 5 bases; J trimming: 1 base; junction bases outside the gene matches: 8. CDR3 in amino acids: CASSEGASGSYEQYF. CDR3 coding DNA: TGTGCCAGCAGCGAGGGGGCCAGCGGATCCTACGAGCAGTACTTC.

The chain carries TRBV6-5 and TRBJ2-2; 9 nucleotides match TRBD2. Germline V gene sequence: CDR1 MNHEY, CDR2 SVGAGI. The CDR3 is 15 amino acids. Trimming at V came to 5 bases and at J to 1 base, leaving 2 bases not matched to a gene. The CDR3 spells CASSVLAGNTGELFF. CDR3 nucleotide sequence: TGTGCCAGCAGTGTACTAGCGGGGAACACCGGGGAGCTGTTTTTT.

This clone was counted a single time. The chain uses TRBV25-1 and TRBJ1-1, with D maybe TRBD1 (5 bases). This CDR3 is built from 15 residues. Germline lookup yields CDR1 MGHDK and CDR2 SYGVNS. V lost 2 bases to trimming and J lost 0 bases, with 10 bases between them. CDR3 residues: CASSERGFMNTEAFF. The CDR3 DNA follows: TGTGCCAGCAGTGAAAGGGGTTTTATGAACACTGAAGCTTTCTTT. Full variable domain (rest looked up from reference TRBV25-1 and TRBJ1-1): EADIYQTPRYLVIGTGKKITLECSQTMGHDKMYWYQQDPGMELHLIHYSYGVNSTEKGDLSSESTVSRIRTEHFPLTLESARPSHTSQYLCASSERGFMNTEAFFGQGTRLTVV.

The V call is TRBV29-1, the J call TRBJ2-1; D remains unclear. CDR1 and CDR2 (germline): SQVTM, ANQGSEA. This CDR3 is built from 16 residues. Trimming shortened V by 4 bases and J by 0 bases, and 16 bases separated the two germline ends. CDR3 sequence (DNA): TGCAGCGTTGTTTTCTGGGCTGGCGGCTCCTACAATGAGCAGTTCTTC. Translation gives CSVVFWAGGSYNEQFF.

Of note for this clone: One junction end disagrees with the germline gene, perhaps due to a read error. J is TRBJ1-5 and V is TRBV27; D is undetermined. This CDR3 is 13 amino acids long. CDR1 and CDR2 (germline): MNHEY, SMNVEV (reference sequence). The CDR3, as DNA: TGTGCCAGCAGTTTATCGGGAGGGAGCCTCTTGAATTTT. Translation gives CASSLSGGSLLNF.

The CDR3 region has the DNA TGTGCCAGTAGTATCCGCCGGGGTATCAATGAGCAGTTCTTC. Amino acids: CASSIRRGINEQFF. The chain has TRBV19 and TRBJ2-1, with D possibly being TRBD2 (5 bases). In germline, CDR1 is LNHDA, CDR2 SQIVND (reference sequence). The CDR3 covers 14 residues. Deletions cut 3 bases from V and 6 bases from J, with 12 bases between.

This clone appeared a single time. The rearrangement uses TRBV27 and TRBJ1-1, with D perhaps TRBD1 (5 bases). The CDR3 has 14 residues. Germline V CDR1 and CDR2: MNHEY, SMNVEV (reference sequence). Trimming stripped 5 bases from V and 4 bases from J, with 14 bases between. For the CDR3, the DNA is TGTGCCAGCAGTAGAGGCAGGGTATCCACTGAAGCTTTCTTT. Translating it yields CASSRGRVSTEAFF.

This clone came up a few times. CDR3 loop: CASSLKSSGANEKLFF. CDR3 bases: TGTGCCAGCAGCTTAAAATCTTCAGGGGCTAATGAAAAACTGTTTTTT. V usage is TRBV11-2 and J usage is TRBJ1-4, with D possibly TRBD1 on 6 matching bases. The CDR3 extends over 16 amino acids. The germline CDR1 and CDR2 sequences are SGHAT and FQNNGV. Trimming took off 2 bases at V and 3 bases at J, with 13 bases between the two ends. The variable domain in full, with the rest retrieved from reference TRBV11-2 and TRBJ1-4, is EAGVAQSPRYKIIEKRQSVAFWCNPISGHATLYWYQQILGQGPKLLIQFQNNGVVDDSQLPKDRFSAERLKGVDSTLKIQPAKLEDSAVYLCASSLKSSGANEKLFFGSGTQLSVL.

V and J are TRBV11-2 and TRBJ2-5; TRBD1 might be the D (6 bases). The CDR3 extends over 14 amino acids. Deletions cut 0 bases from V and 3 bases from J, with 8 bases between. From germline, CDR1 is SGHAT and CDR2 FQNNGV. CDR3 protein: CASSLDRTEETQYF. In DNA, the CDR3 is TGTGCCAGCAGCTTAGATCGGACAGAAGAGACCCAGTACTTC.

The rearrangement uses TRBV10-3 and TRBJ2-6; a possible D gene is TRBD1 (6 bases). Trimming took off 10 bases at V and 2 bases at J, with 27 bases between the two ends. This CDR3 has 19 amino acids. The germline V gene has CDR1 ENHRY and CDR2 SYGVKD. CDR3 in amino acids: CATEPTEGQGSAGANVLTF. For the CDR3, the DNA is TGTGCCACCGAGCCCACAGAGGGGCAGGGGAGCGCTGGGGCCAACGTCCTGACTTTC.

The rearrangement links TRBV12-5 to TRBJ2-7; 12 bases align to TRBD2. The length of the CDR3 is 17 residues. CDR1 is LGHNT and CDR2 is FRNRAP in the germline V gene. With V trimmed by 9 bases and J by 4 bases, 16 bases remained unmatched. In DNA, the CDR3 is TGTGCTAGCGGTGCCCTTCAGACTAGCGGGAGTTTGTACGAGCAGTACTTC. Protein sequence: CASGALQTSGSLYEQYF.

The chain has TRBV2 and TRBJ1-2; D not certain. V lost 3 bases, J lost 2 bases, and 10 bases lay in between. The CDR3 runs 14 residues. Germline CDR1 reads SNHLY; CDR2 reads FYNNEI. In DNA, the CDR3 is TGTGCCAGCAGTGAGCGAAGTCCCAACTATGGCTACACCTTC. As protein: CASSERSPNYGYTF.

The chain links TRBV5-1 to TRBJ2-5; 7 nucleotides align to TRBD1. The ends lost 4 bases at V and 2 bases at J; junction bases unmatched: 5. The CDR3 extends over 14 amino acids. Germline V gives CDR1 SGHRS, CDR2 YFSETQ. The CDR3 sequence: CASSTWTGQETQYF. CDR3 nucleotides: TGCGCCAGCAGCACCTGGACAGGACAAGAGACCCAGTACTTC. Complete variable domain (other parts from reference TRBV5-1 and TRBJ2-5): KAGVTQTPRYLIKTRGQQVTLSCSPISGHRSVSWYQQTPGQGLQFLFEYFSETQRNKGNFPGRFSGRQFSNSRSEMNVSTLELGDSALYLCASSTWTGQETQYFGPGTRLLVL.

J is TRBJ2-7 and V is TRBV2, with TRBD2 as a possible D gene (5 bases). CDR3 length: 16 residues. The V end was cut by 7 bases, the J end by 0 bases, with 19 bases between. Germline V gene data show CDR1 as SNHLY and CDR2 as FYNNEI. The CDR3 sequence: CASIRMSAAASYEQYF. CDR3 sequence (DNA): TGTGCCAGCATTAGAATGTCAGCGGCCGCCTCCTACGAGCAGTACTTC.

This clone was seen a few times. This sequence joins TRBV28 and TRBJ2-2, with 13 bases matching TRBD2. Trimming at V came to 5 bases and at J to 2 bases, leaving 11 bases not matched to a gene. Germline CDR1 is MDHEN and CDR2 is SYDVKM. The CDR3 has 19 residues. The CDR3 nucleotides read TGTGCCAGCAGTCAAATACTAGCGGGAGGGCCTATCAACACCGGGGAGCTGTTTTTT. It specifies CASSQILAGGPINTGELFF.

This clone was detected once. V gene TRBV30 combines with J gene TRBJ1-1; D not resolved. There are 17 residues in the CDR3. The ends were cut back, 1 base at V and 1 base at J, with 19 bases in the middle. CDR1 GTSNPN and CDR2 SVGIG come from the germline V gene (reference sequence). The CDR3 coding sequence is TGTGCCTGGAGTGGTGGTCGTATGTCAGACCAGAACACTGAAGCTTTCTTT. Encoded protein: CAWSGGRMSDQNTEAFF. The full variable domain, its missing parts supplied by reference TRBV30 and TRBJ1-1, is SQTIHQWPATLVQPVGSPLSLECTVEGTSNPNLYWYRQAAGRGLQLLFYSVGIGQISSEVPQNLSASRPQDRQFILSSKKLLLSDSGFYLCAWSGGRMSDQNTEAFFGQGTRLTVV.

The chain links TRBV6-5 to TRBJ2-2; D is possibly TRBD2 (6 bases). V lost 5 bases, J lost 1 base, and 11 bases lay in between. Germline V gives CDR1 MNHEY, CDR2 SVGAGI. The CDR3 is 15 residues long. The DNA of the CDR3 is TGTGCCAGCAGTCGTCTAGCGATGAACACCGGGGAGCTGTTTTTT. Translated: CASSRLAMNTGELFF.

The chain uses TRBV7-6 and TRBJ2-7, with TRBD2 matching 12 bases. V lost 11 bases to trimming and J lost 4 bases; unmatched junction nucleotides: 9. This CDR3 region has 14 residues. The V gene's germline CDR1 is SGHVS and CDR2 FNYEAQ. CDR3 DNA sequence: TGTGCCCGCCGCCCGACTAGCGGGAGTTACGAGCAGTACTTC. Translation gives CARRPTSGSYEQYF.